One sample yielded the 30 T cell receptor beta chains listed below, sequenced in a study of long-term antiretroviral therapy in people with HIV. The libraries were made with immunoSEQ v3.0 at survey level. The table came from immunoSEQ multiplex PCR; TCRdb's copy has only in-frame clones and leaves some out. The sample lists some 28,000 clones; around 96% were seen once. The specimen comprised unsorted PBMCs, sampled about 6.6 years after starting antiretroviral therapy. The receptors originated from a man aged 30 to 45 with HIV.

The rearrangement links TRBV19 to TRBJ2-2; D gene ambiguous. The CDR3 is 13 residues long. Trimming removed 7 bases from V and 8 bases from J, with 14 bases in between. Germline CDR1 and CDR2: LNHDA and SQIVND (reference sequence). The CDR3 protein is CASTPHRSGELFF. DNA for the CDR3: TGTGCCAGTACCCCACATCGGTCGGGGGAGCTGTTTTTT. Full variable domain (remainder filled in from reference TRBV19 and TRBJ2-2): DGGITQSPKYLFRKEGQNVTLSCEQNLNHDAMYWYRQDPGQGLRLIYYSQIVNDFQKGDIAEGYSVSREKKESFPLTVTSAQKNPTAFYLCASTPHRSGELFFGEGSRLTVL.

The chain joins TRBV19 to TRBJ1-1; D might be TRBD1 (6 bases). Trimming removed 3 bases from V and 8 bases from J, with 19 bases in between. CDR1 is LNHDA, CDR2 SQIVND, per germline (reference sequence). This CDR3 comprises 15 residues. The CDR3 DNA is TGTGCCAGTAGTATCCTGACCGGGGGCGGAGGGGAAGCTTTCTTT. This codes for CASSILTGGGGEAFF.

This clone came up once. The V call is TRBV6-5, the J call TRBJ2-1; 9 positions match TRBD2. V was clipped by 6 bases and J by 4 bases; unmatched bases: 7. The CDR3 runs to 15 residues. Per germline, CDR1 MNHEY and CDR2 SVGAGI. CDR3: CASSYDAGGYNEQFF. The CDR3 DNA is TGTGCCAGCAGCTACGACGCGGGGGGGTACAATGAGCAGTTCTTC.

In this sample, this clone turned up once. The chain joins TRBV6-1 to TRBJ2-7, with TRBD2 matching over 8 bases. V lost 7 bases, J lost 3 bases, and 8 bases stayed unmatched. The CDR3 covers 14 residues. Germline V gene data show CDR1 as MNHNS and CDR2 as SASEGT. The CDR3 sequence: CASIASGHLYEQYF. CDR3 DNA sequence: TGTGCCAGCATCGCTAGCGGGCACCTCTACGAGCAGTACTTC.

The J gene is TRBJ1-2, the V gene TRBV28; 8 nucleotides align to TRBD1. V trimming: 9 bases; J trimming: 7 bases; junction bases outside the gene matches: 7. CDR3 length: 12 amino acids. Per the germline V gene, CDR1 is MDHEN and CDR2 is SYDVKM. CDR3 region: CASDRGRSGYTF. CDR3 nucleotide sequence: TGTGCCAGTGACAGGGGACGCTCTGGCTACACCTTC.

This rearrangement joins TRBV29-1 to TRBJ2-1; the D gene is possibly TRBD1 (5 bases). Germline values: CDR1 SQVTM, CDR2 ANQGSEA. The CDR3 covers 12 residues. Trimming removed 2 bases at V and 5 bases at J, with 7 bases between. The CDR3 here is CSVEQGNNEQFF. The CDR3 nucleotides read TGCAGCGTTGAACAGGGAAACAATGAGCAGTTCTTC.

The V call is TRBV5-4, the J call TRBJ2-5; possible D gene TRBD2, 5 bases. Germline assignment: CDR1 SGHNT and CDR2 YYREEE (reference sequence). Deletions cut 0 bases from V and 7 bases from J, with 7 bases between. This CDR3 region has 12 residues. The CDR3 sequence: CASSLASGTQYF. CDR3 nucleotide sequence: TGTGCCAGCAGCTTGGCAAGCGGGACCCAGTACTTC.

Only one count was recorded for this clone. CDR3 DNA sequence: TGTGCCAGCACCTCGTCAGGAGACCAAGAGACCCAGTACTTC. Encoded protein: CASTSSGDQETQYF. The chain is built from TRBV6-5 and TRBJ2-5; the D is unclear. This CDR3 has 14 amino acids. V was trimmed by 7 bases and J by 0 bases, leaving 12 bases between them. Germline loops: CDR1 MNHEY, CDR2 SVGAGI.

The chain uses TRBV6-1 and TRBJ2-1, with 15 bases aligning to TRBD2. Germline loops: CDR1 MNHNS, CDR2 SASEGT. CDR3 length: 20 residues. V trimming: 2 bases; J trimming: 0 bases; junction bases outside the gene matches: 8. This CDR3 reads CASSERTSGGGPGSYNEQFF. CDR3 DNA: TGTGCCAGCAGTGAAAGGACTAGCGGGGGGGGGCCGGGCTCCTACAATGAGCAGTTCTTC.

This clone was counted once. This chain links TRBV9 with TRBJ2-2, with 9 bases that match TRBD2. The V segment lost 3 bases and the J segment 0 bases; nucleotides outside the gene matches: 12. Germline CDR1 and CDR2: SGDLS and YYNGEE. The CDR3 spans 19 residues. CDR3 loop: CASSAPSVRGGANTGELFF. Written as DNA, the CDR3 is TGTGCCAGCAGCGCCCCCTCTGTCCGCGGGGGGGCGAACACCGGGGAGCTGTTTTTT.

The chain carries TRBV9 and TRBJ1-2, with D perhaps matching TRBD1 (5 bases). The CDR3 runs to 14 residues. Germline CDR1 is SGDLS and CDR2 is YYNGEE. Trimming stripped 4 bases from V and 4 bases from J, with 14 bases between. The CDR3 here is CASSPSGPSYGYTF. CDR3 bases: TGTGCCAGCAGCCCCTCGGGGCCCAGCTATGGCTACACCTTC.

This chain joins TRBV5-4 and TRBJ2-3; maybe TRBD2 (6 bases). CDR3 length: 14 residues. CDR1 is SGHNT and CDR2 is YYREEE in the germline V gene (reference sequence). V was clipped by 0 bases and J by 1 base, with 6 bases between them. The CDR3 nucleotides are TGTGCCAGCAGCTTGGCTAGCGGCACAGATACGCAGTATTTT. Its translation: CASSLASGTDTQYF.

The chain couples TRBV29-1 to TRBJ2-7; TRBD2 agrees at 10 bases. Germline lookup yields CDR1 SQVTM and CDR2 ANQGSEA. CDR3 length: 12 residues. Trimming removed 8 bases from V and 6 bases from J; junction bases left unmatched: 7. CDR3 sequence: CSPWGLACEQYF. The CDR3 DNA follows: TGCAGCCCTTGGGGACTAGCGTGCGAGCAGTACTTC.

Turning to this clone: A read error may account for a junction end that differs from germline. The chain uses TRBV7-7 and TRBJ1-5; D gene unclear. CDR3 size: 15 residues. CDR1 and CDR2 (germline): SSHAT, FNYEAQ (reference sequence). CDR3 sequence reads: CASRSVGLSNQPQHF. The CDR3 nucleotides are TGTGCTAGCAGGTCCGTCGGACTTAGCAATCAGCCCCAGCATTTT. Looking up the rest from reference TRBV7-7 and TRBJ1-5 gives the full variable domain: GAGVSQSPRYKVTKRGQDVTLRCDPISSHATLYWYQQALGQGPEFLTYFNYEAQPDKSGLPSDRFSAERPEGSISTLTIQRTEQRDSAMYRCASRSVGLSNQPQHFGDGTRLSIL.

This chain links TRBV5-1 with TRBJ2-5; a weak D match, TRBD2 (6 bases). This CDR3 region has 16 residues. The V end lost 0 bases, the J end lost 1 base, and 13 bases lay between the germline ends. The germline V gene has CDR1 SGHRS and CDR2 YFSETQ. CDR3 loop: CASSLAVSGPQETQYF. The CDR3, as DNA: TGCGCCAGCAGCTTGGCGGTTAGCGGACCCCAAGAGACCCAGTACTTC.

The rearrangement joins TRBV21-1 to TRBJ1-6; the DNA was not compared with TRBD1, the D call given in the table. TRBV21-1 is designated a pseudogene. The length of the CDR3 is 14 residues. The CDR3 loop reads CASSNGTTNSPLHF. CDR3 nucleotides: TGTGCCAGCAGCAATGGGACAACAAATTCACCCCTCCACTTT.

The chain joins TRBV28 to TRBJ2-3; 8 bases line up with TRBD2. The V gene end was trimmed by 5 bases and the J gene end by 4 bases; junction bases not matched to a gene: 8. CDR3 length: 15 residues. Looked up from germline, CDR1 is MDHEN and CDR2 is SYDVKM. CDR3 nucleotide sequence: TGTGCCAGCAGTGGGGGAGCGGGAGTCCCAGATACGCAGTATTTT. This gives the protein CASSGGAGVPDTQYF.

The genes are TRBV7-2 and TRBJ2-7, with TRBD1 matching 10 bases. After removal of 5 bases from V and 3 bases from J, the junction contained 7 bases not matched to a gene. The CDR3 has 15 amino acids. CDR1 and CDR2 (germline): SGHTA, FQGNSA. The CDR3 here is CASSEGQGGVYEQYF. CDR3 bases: TGTGCCAGCAGCGAAGGACAGGGGGGGGTCTACGAGCAGTACTTC.

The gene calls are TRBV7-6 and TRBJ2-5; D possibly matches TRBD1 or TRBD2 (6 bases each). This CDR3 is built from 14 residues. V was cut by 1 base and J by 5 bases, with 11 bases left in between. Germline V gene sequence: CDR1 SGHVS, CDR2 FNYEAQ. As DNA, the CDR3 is TGTGCCAGCAGCTTAGGGGGGGCGAAGGAGACCCAGTACTTC. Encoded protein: CASSLGGAKETQYF.

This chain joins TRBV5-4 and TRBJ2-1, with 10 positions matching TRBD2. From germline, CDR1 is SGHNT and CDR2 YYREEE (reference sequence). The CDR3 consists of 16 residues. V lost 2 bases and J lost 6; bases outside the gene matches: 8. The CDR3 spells CASSFISGRAGNEQFF. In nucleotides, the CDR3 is TGTGCCAGCAGCTTCATAAGCGGGAGGGCCGGCAATGAGCAGTTCTTC.

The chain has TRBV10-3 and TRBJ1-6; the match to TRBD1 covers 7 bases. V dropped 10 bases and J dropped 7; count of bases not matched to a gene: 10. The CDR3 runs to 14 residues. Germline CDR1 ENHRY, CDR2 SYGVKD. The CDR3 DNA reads TGTGCCAGCCAGACGGGACAGAAGAATTCACCCCTCCACTTT. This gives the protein CASQTGQKNSPLHF.

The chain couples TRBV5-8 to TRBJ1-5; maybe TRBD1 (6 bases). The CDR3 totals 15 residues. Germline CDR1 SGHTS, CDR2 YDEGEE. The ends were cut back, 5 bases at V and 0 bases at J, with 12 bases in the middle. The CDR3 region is CASSYTGPSNQPQHF. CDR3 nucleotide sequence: TGTGCCAGCAGTTATACAGGGCCTAGCAATCAGCCCCAGCATTTT.

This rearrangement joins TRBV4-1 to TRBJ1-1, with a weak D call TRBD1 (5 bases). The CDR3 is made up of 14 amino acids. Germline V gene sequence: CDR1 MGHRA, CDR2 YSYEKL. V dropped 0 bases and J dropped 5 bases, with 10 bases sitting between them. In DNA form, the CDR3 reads TGCGCCAGCAGCCAAGAGGCAGGGTGGACTGAAGCTTTCTTT. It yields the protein CASSQEAGWTEAFF.

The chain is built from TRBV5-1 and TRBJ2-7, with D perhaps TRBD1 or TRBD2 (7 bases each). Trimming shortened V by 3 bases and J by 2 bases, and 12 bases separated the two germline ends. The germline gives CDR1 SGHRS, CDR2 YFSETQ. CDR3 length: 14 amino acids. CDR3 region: CASSSQGGAYEQYF. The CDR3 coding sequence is TGCGCCAGCAGCTCCCAGGGGGGGGCCTACGAGCAGTACTTC.

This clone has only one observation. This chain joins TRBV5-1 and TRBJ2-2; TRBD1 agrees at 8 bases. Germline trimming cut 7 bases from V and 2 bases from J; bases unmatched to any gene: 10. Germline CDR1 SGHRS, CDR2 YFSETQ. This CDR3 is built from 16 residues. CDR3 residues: CASYVTGGLNTGELFF. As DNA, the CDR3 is TGCGCCAGCTACGTTACAGGGGGATTAAACACCGGGGAGCTGTTTTTT.

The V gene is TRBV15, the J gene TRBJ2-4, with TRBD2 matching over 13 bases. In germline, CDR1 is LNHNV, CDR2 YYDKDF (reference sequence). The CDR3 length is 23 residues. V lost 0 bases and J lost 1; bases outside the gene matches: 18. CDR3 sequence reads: CATSREPRTSGGKDVGAKNIQYF. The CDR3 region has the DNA TGTGCCACCAGCAGAGAACCCAGGACTAGCGGGGGTAAAGACGTAGGGGCCAAAAACATTCAGTACTTC.

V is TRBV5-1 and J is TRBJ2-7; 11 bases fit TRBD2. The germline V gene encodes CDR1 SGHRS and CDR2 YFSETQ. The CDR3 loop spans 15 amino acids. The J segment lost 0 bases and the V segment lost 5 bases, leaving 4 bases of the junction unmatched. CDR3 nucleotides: TGCGCCAGCAGTTCGGGACTAGCGGACTCCTACGAGCAGTACTTC. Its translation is CASSSGLADSYEQYF.

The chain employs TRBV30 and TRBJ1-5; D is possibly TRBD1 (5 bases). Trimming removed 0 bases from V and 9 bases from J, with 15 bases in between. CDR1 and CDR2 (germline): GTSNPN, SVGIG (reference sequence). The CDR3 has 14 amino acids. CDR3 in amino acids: CAWSVQDGERPQHF. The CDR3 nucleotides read TGTGCCTGGAGTGTACAGGACGGTGAAAGGCCCCAGCATTTT.

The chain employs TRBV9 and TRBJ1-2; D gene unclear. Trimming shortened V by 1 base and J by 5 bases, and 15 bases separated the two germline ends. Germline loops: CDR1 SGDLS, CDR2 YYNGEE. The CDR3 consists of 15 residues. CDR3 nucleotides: TGTGCCAGCAGCGTATTAGAAGGGTCGAGGTATGGCTACACCTTC. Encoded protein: CASSVLEGSRYGYTF.

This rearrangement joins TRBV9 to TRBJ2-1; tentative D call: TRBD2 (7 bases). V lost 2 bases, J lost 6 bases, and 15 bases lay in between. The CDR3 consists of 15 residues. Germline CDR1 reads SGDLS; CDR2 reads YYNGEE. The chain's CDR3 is CASSVEGGPGNEQFF. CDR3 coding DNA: TGTGCCAGCAGCGTGGAGGGGGGGCCGGGCAATGAGCAGTTCTTC.